Each of the 17 T cell receptor beta chains below was sequenced from the same sample in a study of T cell clonality in common variable immunodeficiency. Produced via immunoSEQ multiplex PCR; TCRdb's table is partial and in-frame only. Reported are under 60,000 clones, none seen only once; the ten largest carry more than 3%. What was sequenced was peripheral blood mononuclear cells. The receptors come from a person aged 18-70 years in good health.

In its sample, this clone was seen many times. Read coverage stops 3 residues before the CDR3 terminus; the germline J gene supplies the remainder. V usage is TRBV20-1 and J usage is TRBJ2-1; 9 nucleotides agree with TRBD2. The germline V gene has CDR1 DFQATT and CDR2 SNEGSKA (reference sequence). With V trimmed by 1 base and J by 4 bases, 5 bases remained unmatched. The CDR3 covers 15 residues. Partial CDR3 DNA: TGCAGTGCTAGAGCGGCTAGCGGGAATTACAATGAG. It yields the protein CSARAASGNYNE. The CDR3 in its entirety is CSARAASGNYNEQFF.

Points on this clone: The read stops 3 residues short of the end of the CDR3; the missing end is completed from the germline J gene. The chain employs TRBV19 and TRBJ2-1; 7 positions agree with TRBD1. Looked up from germline, CDR1 is LNHDA and CDR2 is SQIVND (reference sequence). The CDR3 contains 15 residues. The V segment lost 4 bases and the J segment 9 bases; nucleotides outside the gene matches: 12. The part of the CDR3 DNA that was read is TGTGCCAGTAGTAGCCCGGGACAGAGGGTAGGTGAG. It codes for CASSSPGQRVGE. The CDR3, in full, reads CASSSPGQRVGEQFF.

In its sample, this clone was seen many times. The CDR3 end is not reached by the read, which stops 3 residues before it; the germline J gene fills it in. The J gene is TRBJ1-4, the V gene TRBV19; 7 bases agree with TRBD1. V dropped 5 bases and J dropped 0; count of bases not matched to a gene: 3. CDR1 is LNHDA and CDR2 is SQIVND in the germline V gene (reference sequence). There are 15 residues in the CDR3. The CDR3 region is CASSGTDATNEKLFF. CDR3 bases read: TGTGCCAGTAGTGGGACAGATGCAACTAATGAAAAA.

Ten or more counts support this clone. The read falls 3 residues short of the CDR3 end, and the missing part is taken from the germline J gene. The chain recombines TRBV19 with TRBJ1-1, with D perhaps matching TRBD1 (5 bases). Germline V gene sequence: CDR1 LNHDA, CDR2 SQIVND (reference sequence). The CDR3 extends over 13 amino acids. V lost 5 bases and J 3 bases, leaving 10 bases between the germline ends. This CDR3 is CASSSGFDTEAFF. CDR3 DNA, as far as it was read: TGTGCCAGTAGTTCAGGGTTCGACACTGAA.

At least ten counts were recorded for this clone. The sequenced fragment ends 3 residues before the CDR3 boundary, so the rest is inferred from the germline J gene. The gene calls are TRBV29-1 and TRBJ2-5; 12 nucleotides align to TRBD2. The CDR3 sequence is 14 residues long. The germline CDR1 and CDR2 sequences are SQVTM and ANQGSEA. The junction had 2 bases not matched to a gene; V was cut back by 5 bases and J by 1 base. The sequenced part of the CDR3 DNA is TGCAGCGTTCCGGGACTAGCGGGCCAAGAGACC. Residues: CSVPGLAGQET. The complete CDR3 protein is CSVPGLAGQETQYF. Supplemented by reference TRBV29-1 and TRBJ2-5, the full variable domain reads SAVISQKPSRDICQRGTSLTIQCQVDSQVTMMFWYRQQPGQSLTLIATANQGSEATYESGFVIDKFPISRPNLTFSTLTVSNMSPEDSSIYLCSVPGLAGQETQYFGPGTRLLVL.

Details on this clone: The CDR3 goes on 3 residues after the read ends, and that part is filled in from the germline J gene. The chain uses TRBV20-1 and TRBJ2-3; the match to TRBD2 covers 9 bases. With V trimmed by 4 bases and J by 8 bases, 16 bases remained unmatched. Germline values: CDR1 DFQATT, CDR2 SNEGSKA (reference sequence). The CDR3 extends over 16 amino acids. The CDR3 is CSAIPSGTLGAGTQYF. The CDR3 DNA, read in part, is TGCAGTGCTATTCCTAGCGGGACCCTCGGGGCAGGTACG.

This clone was counted between two and nine times. The CDR3 end lies 3 residues beyond the end of the read and is filled in from the germline J gene. The chain recombines TRBV20-1 with TRBJ1-2; D is possibly TRBD1 (6 bases). CDR1 and CDR2 (germline): DFQATT, SNEGSKA (reference sequence). CDR3 length: 15 residues. The CDR3 DNA, read in part, is TGCAGTGCACTCGACAGGTTGGGGACCTTGGACGAG. It specifies CSALDRLGTLDE. The full CDR3 is CSALDRLGTLDEYTF.

This clone was seen ten or more times. The missing CDR3 end, 3 residues past where the read stops, is filled in from the germline J gene. This chain connects TRBV7-9 to TRBJ1-5; 7 positions agree with TRBD1. The CDR3 contains 15 residues. Unmatched junction bases numbered 7, after V lost 4 bases and J lost 4 bases. Germline CDR1 and CDR2: SEHNR and FQNEAQ (reference sequence). The CDR3 bases that were read are TGTGCCAGCAGCTCCGCTTTACAGGGGAATCAGCCC. Translating gives CASSSALQGNQP. The entire CDR3 reads CASSSALQGNQPQHF.

There are many counts of this clone. From the germline J gene comes the end of the CDR3, since the read stops 3 residues before it. The chain has TRBV7-9 and TRBJ2-7; D is perhaps TRBD2 (5 bases). The ends were cut back, 5 bases at V and 4 bases at J, with 12 bases in the middle. The CDR3 is 13 amino acids. Germline assignment: CDR1 SEHNR and CDR2 FQNEAQ (reference sequence). Here the CDR3 reads CASSQTDYYEQYF. The sequenced part of the CDR3 DNA is TGTGCCAGCAGCCAAACAGACTATTACGAG.

This clone was counted at least ten times. The read finishes 3 residues shy of the CDR3 end, and the germline J gene is used to complete it. V is TRBV20-1 and J is TRBJ2-1, with a weak D call TRBD1 (5 bases). Trimming shortened V by 0 bases and J by 8 bases, and 17 bases separated the two germline ends. The CDR3 has 15 amino acids. From germline, CDR1 is DFQATT and CDR2 SNEGSKA (reference sequence). CDR3 protein: CSARDNQGQRHEQFF. CDR3 DNA (partial): TGCAGTGCTAGAGATAACCAGGGCCAACGCCATGAG.

This clone was seen repeatedly, ten times or more. With the read ending 3 residues before the CDR3 end, the germline J gene is used to fill in that end. V is TRBV5-1 and J is TRBJ2-5; TRBD1 agrees at 8 bases. The germline CDR1 and CDR2 sequences are SGHRS and YFSETQ. J was trimmed by 1 base and V by 4 bases; bases with no gene match: 3. This CDR3 comprises 14 residues. CDR3 sequence reads: CASSRDRTQETQYF. The CDR3 bases that were read are TGCGCCAGCAGCCGGGACAGGACCCAAGAGACC.

Notes on this clone: The CDR3 end is not reached by the read, which stops 3 residues before it; the germline J gene fills it in. J is TRBJ2-3 and V is TRBV2, with D possibly being TRBD2 (6 bases). The CDR3 loop spans 16 amino acids. CDR1 is SNHLY, CDR2 FYNNEI, per germline. The part of the CDR3 DNA that was read is TGTGCCAGCAGTGAATCTGTAGCGGCCCGGTTGGAGACG. Amino acids: CASSESVAARLET. The CDR3 reads in full as CASSESVAARLETQYF.

The sample holds many counts of this clone. The read finishes 3 residues shy of the CDR3 end, and the germline J gene is used to complete it. The chain recombines TRBV18 with TRBJ2-7; 13 bases line up with TRBD2. Germline values: CDR1 KGHSH, CDR2 LQKENI. V lost 0 bases to trimming and J lost 4 bases; unmatched junction nucleotides: 9. This CDR3 has 18 amino acids. CDR3 in amino acids: CASSPPAGTSGIVYEQYF. The sequenced part of the CDR3 DNA is TGTGCCAGCTCACCACCAGCCGGGACTAGCGGGATTGTTTACGAG.

This clone has at least ten counts. The missing CDR3 end, 3 residues past where the read stops, is filled in from the germline J gene. The chain joins TRBV19 to TRBJ2-1; a weak D match, TRBD2 (6 bases). Trimming stripped 11 bases from V and 6 bases from J, with 17 bases between. The CDR3 totals 13 residues. Germline-derived CDR1 and CDR2 are LNHDA and SQIVND (reference sequence). The CDR3 sequence: CAACGGVPNEQFF. The covered CDR3 bases are TGTGCCGCATGCGGAGGGGTACCCAATGAG. Full variable domain (missing parts from reference TRBV19 and TRBJ2-1): DGGITQSPKYLFRKEGQNVTLSCEQNLNHDAMYWYRQDPGQGLRLIYYSQIVNDFQKGDIAEGYSVSREKKESFPLTVTSAQKNPTAFYLCAACGGVPNEQFFGPGTRLTVL.

This clone was seen ten or more times. CDR3 DNA, as far as it was read: TGTGCCAGCAGCCTACTTCGACTGAGAACAGATACG. This sequence encodes CASSLLRLRTDT. The full CDR3 protein reads CASSLLRLRTDTQYF. The rearrangement joins TRBV7-6 to TRBJ2-3; D is uncertain. The read comes to an end 3 residues before the CDR3 does, leaving the germline J gene to fill in the end. The CDR3 length is 15 residues. Germline V CDR1 and CDR2: SGHVS, FNYEAQ. V dropped 5 bases and J dropped 3 bases, with 15 bases sitting between them.

In its sample, this clone was seen many times. With the read ending 3 residues before the CDR3 end, the germline J gene is used to fill in that end. The chain couples TRBV12-3 or TRBV12-4 to TRBJ1-2; TRBD1 matches 8 bases. CDR3 length: 15 residues. The V and J ends lost 6 bases and 4 bases, in that order; junction bases with no gene match: 10. The DNA read from the CDR3 is TGTGCCAGCAGCCCGGACAGGGTTCGGGGCTATGGC. Its translation is CASSPDRVRGYG. The whole CDR3 is CASSPDRVRGYGYTF.

This clone was counted between two and nine times. The read stops 3 residues short of the end of the CDR3; the missing end is completed from the germline J gene. The genes are TRBV2 and TRBJ2-3; TRBD2 might be the D (6 bases). Trimming left V 7 bases short and J 5 bases short, with 16 bases between. CDR3 size: 14 residues. Germline V CDR1 and CDR2: SNHLY, FYNNEI. This chain's CDR3 is CASTMGGVGDTQYF. CDR3 bases read: TGTGCCAGCACAATGGGGGGAGTAGGAGATACG.